This TCR beta chain is from a study of Ad26.COV2.S vaccination and SARS-CoV-2 variants (dated by TCRdb to 2020 to 2022). Concerning the study at large: Vaccine-arm donors were drawn from COV1001, a multicentre, randomized, double-blind, placebo-controlled phase I-IIa trial of Ad26.COV2.S in healthy adults. Ad26.COV2.S was administered intramuscularly at 5 x 10^10 or 1 x 10^11 viral particles, either as a single shot or as two shots given 56 days apart. TCRbeta repertoire sequencing was used to assess the specificity and breadth of SARS-CoV-2-reactive T cell receptors after Ad26.COV2.S vaccination. The TCR-sequenced set comprised about 30 samples: approximately 19 Ad26.COV2.S vaccine recipients, 5 placebo recipients and 8 SARS-CoV-2 convalescent individuals. Participants in the trial were split at random into five groups of five each, receiving low-dose or high-dose Ad26.COV2.S once or twice, or else placebo on both occasions. Investigators did not know the trial group allocation while performing experiments and assessing outcomes. Results the study describes overall, beyond this receptor: After vaccination, substantial breadth of spike-specific CD8+ and CD4+ T cell responses was reported. The study was not powered to compare responses between vaccine doses or regimens. Compared with placebo recipients, Ad26.COV2.S recipients showed higher spike-specific TCR breadth (P = 0.0014). Non-spike TCR breadth was comparable between vaccine and placebo recipients, consistent with the vaccine containing only spike. The authors noted that the TCR breadth and depth analyses may have underestimated total T cell responses.

Sample treatment or condition, as interpreted from the label and publication: about 20 received Ad26.COV2.S at low or high dose, single or two shots; 5 received placebo; per-sample allocation not given. Repertoires of vaccine and placebo recipients were sequenced from samples taken on day 63 after the first injection. In Cohort 1b, around 25 adults aged 18-55 years were enrolled at a single site in Boston, USA, between 29 July and 7 August 2020. As a vaccine, Ad26.COV2.S was a replication-incompetent adenovirus type 26 vector that expressed a prefusion-stabilized SARS-CoV-2 spike protein derived from the original Wuhan strain. To note about this clone: Its antigen is unknown. No qualities accompany the bases; no much larger clone lies one base away.

The immunoSEQ Assay was used to sequence TCRbeta CDR3 regions. After extraction, genomic DNA underwent amplification by bias-controlled multiplex PCR, followed by high-throughput sequencing. The published analysis was carried out like this. To quantify the absolute abundance of every unique TCRbeta CDR3 region, sequences were collapsed and filtered. T cell fraction was estimated by normalization of TCRbeta template counts to usable DNA, with usable DNA being measured through amplification of reference genes present in all nucleated cells. Repertoire TCRs were annotated as SARS-CoV-2-specific when V gene, CDR3 amino acid sequence and J gene were exactly matched to a known reactive TCR set. The reference SARS-CoV-2 TCR set came from MIRA and was filtered for enrichment in COVID-19-positive ImmuneCODE repertoires, removing public or cross-reactive TCRs. Using the MIRA antigens, annotated TCRs were further analysed by specific ORF or by position within an ORF. Breadth was defined as annotated unique rearrangements over total unique productive rearrangements; depth was the summed frequency of those rearrangements. Two-sided Wilcoxon rank-sum tests were used to compare TCR breadth between groups. TCRdb stores this immuneACCESS table with in-frame sequences only. Part of the clones is absent; in the studies checked, under half of the shortfall reflects unresolved V genes, and no reason is known for the rest. From that table come the V and J calls and clone size; the DNA was used to work out D and trimming. Recorded for this sample are some 400,000 clones; 89% of them occurred a single time. The top ten clonotypes cover around 1.9% of the sample.

The germline V gene encodes CDR1 KGHSH and CDR2 LQKENI. The junction shows trimming of 4 bases on V and 2 bases on J, plus 6 bases between the germline ends. From cysteine to phenylalanine, the CDR3 is 13 amino acids long. The DNA shown is the 39-base CDR3, in frame from base 1. The TCR was taken from a person aged 18-65 years who received the Ad26.COV2.S COVID-19 vaccine or a placebo. The rearrangement combines TRBV18 with TRBJ2-1, and the D gene may be TRBD2, 5 bases matching. Source: peripheral blood, taken in a trial of Ad26.COV2.S vaccine versus placebo. The CDR3 is CASSLEAYNEQFF. At the DNA level, the sequence is TGTGCCAGCTCACTGGAGGCCTACAATGAGCAGTTCTTC.